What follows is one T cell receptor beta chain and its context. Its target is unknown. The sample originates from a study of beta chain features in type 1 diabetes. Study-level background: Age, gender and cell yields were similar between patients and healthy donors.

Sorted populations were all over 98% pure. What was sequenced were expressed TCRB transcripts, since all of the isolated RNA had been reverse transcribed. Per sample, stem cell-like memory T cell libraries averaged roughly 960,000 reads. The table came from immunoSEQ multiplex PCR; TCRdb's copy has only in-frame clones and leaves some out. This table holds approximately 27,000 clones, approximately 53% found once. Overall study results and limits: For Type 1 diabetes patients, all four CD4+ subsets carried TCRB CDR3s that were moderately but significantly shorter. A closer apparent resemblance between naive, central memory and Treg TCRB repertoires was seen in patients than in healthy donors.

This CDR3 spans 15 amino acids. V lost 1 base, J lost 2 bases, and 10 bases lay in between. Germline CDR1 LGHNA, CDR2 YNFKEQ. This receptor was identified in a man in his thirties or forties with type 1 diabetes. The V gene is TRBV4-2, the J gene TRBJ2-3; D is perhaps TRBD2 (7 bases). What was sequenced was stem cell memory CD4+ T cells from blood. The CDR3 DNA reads TGTGCCAGCAGCCAAGCGGGGGGCGACACAGATACGCAGTATTTT. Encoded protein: CASSQAGGDTDTQYF.